The rows below give T cell receptor beta chains drawn from one sample of a study of blood T cell repertoires in COVID-19. Method: immunoSEQ multiplex PCR; TCRdb's copy keeps in-frame clones and lacks some. The data show about 78,000 clones, with roughly nine tenths seen just once and about 5.3% held by the top ten. Sequences were obtained from peripheral blood. The origin of the receptors is a woman of 80 years or more with active or convalescent COVID-19. Each CDR3 is given with its conserved first and last residue. Fields, in order: clone size, V gene, CDR3 length, D gene, J gene, CDR3 DNA, CDR3 protein. A D gene is named only where the DNA matches it firmly. Size tells how often a clone was seen (once, few, many) or the class of an expanded clone, and some rows leave it out.

size: .; V: TRBV15; length: 14; D: TRBD2; J: TRBJ2-2; DNA: TGTGCCGCGGGAGGGCAGCTTTACACCGGGGAGCTGTTTTTT; CDR3: CAAGGQLYTGELFF
size: .; V: TRBV3-1/TRBV3-2; length: 14; D: TRBD2; J: TRBJ2-7; DNA: TGTGCCAGCACCTCCGGGACTAGCCTGTACGAGCAGTACTTC; CDR3: CASTSGTSLYEQYF
size: .; V: TRBV10-3; length: 14; D: TRBD2; J: TRBJ2-7; DNA: TGTGCCATCGGGGCTAGCGGGAGTCGGTACGAGCAGTACTTC; CDR3: CAIGASGSRYEQYF
size: .; V: TRBV7-6; length: 16; D: TRBD1; J: TRBJ1-3; DNA: TGTGCCAGCAGCTTAGAGGGGACAGTCTCTGGAAACACCATATATTTT; CDR3: CASSLEGTVSGNTIYF
size: .; V: TRBV11-2; length: 14; D: TRBD1; J: TRBJ1-1; DNA: TGTGCCAGCAGCTTAGGCACAGGGGGCGAGGAAGCTTTCTTT; CDR3: CASSLGTGGEEAFF
size: .; V: TRBV6-5; length: 12; D: TRBD1; J: TRBJ1-3; DNA: TGTGCCAGCGGACAGGGCGTAAGCACCATATATTTT; CDR3: CASGQGVSTIYF
size: .; V: TRBV29-1; length: 13; D: .; J: TRBJ1-5; DNA: TGCAGCGTTGGTCTGGGGCGGAATCAGCCCCAGCATTTT; CDR3: CSVGLGRNQPQHF
size: .; V: TRBV30; length: 12; D: .; J: TRBJ1-5; DNA: TGTGCCTGGAGTGTAGTCGGTCAGCCCCAGCATTTT; CDR3: CAWSVVGQPQHF
size: .; V: TRBV7-2; length: 16; D: TRBD2; J: TRBJ2-1; DNA: TGTGCCAGCAGCGAGAGGGCCGGGAGGGCTAAGGTTGAGCAGTTCTTC; CDR3: CASSERAGRAKVEQFF
size: .; V: TRBV21-1; length: 13; D: .; J: TRBJ2-7; DNA: TGTGCCAGCAGGGTGGGGAGGGCCTACGAGCAGTACTTC; CDR3: CASRVGRAYEQYF
size: .; V: TRBV18; length: 15; D: .; J: TRBJ2-2; DNA: TGTGCCAGCTCACCACAGGAGGGAGTCACCGGGGAGCTGTTTTTT; CDR3: CASSPQEGVTGELFF
size: .; V: TRBV19; length: 14; D: .; J: TRBJ1-1; DNA: TGTGCCAGTAGGAGTAGGACAAACACTGATGAAGCTTTCTTT; CDR3: CASRSRTNTDEAFF
size: .; V: TRBV3-1/TRBV3-2; length: 14; D: .; J: TRBJ1-4; DNA: TGTGCCAGCAGCCAAGGGTCTCTACGGGAAAAACTGTTTTTT; CDR3: CASSQGSLREKLFF
size: .; V: TRBV29-1; length: 16; D: TRBD2; J: TRBJ2-7; DNA: TGCAGCGTGGAAGAGGTATCTAGCGGGGGGCTTGGAGAGCAGTACTTC; CDR3: CSVEEVSSGGLGEQYF
size: .; V: TRBV6-2/TRBV6-3; length: 15; D: .; J: TRBJ2-4; DNA: TGTGCCAGCAGTTACGCGGGACAGAGCAAAAACATTCAGTACTTC; CDR3: CASSYAGQSKNIQYF
size: .; V: TRBV3-1/TRBV3-2; length: 14; D: TRBD1; J: TRBJ2-2; DNA: TGTGCCAGCAGCCGGACAGGGGGCACCGGGGAGCTGTTTTTT; CDR3: CASSRTGGTGELFF
size: .; V: TRBV6-4; length: 15; D: .; J: TRBJ2-3; DNA: TGTGCCAGCAGTGAGGAGGGTTACAGCACAGATACGCAGTATTTT; CDR3: CASSEEGYSTDTQYF
size: .; V: TRBV9; length: 16; D: .; J: TRBJ2-3; DNA: TGTGCCAGCAGCGGGGGGCTAGGCCTTAGCACAGATACGCAGTATTTT; CDR3: CASSGGLGLSTDTQYF
size: few; V: TRBV29-1; length: 14; D: TRBD2; J: TRBJ2-3; DNA: TGCAGCGCAACAGCGGGAGCGGGGTCAGATACGCAGTATTTT; CDR3: CSATAGAGSDTQYF
size: .; V: TRBV24-1; length: 9; D: .; J: TRBJ2-7; DNA: TGTGCCACCTCGGGCGAGCAGTACTTC; CDR3: CATSGEQYF